The 23 T cell receptor beta chains below were found in one sample sequenced in a study of OX40 agonist ivuxolimab in advanced cancers. The data were produced by immunoSEQ multiplex PCR, yet TCRdb's version contains in-frame clones alone and is incomplete. The data show 35,000 to 45,000 clones, with roughly 84% seen just once and under 20% held by the top ten. The sequences come from CD4+ or CD8+ T cells sorted from blood, collected in a trial of the OX40 agonist ivuxolimab. The receptor set was obtained from an adult with an advanced solid tumor such as melanoma, head and neck, liver or kidney cancer.

This clone was seen only once. This chain connects TRBV6-5 to TRBJ1-2, with 10 bases fitting TRBD1. V gave up 5 bases and J gave up 6 bases; unmatched junction bases: 9. Germline CDR1 reads MNHEY; CDR2 reads SVGAGI. This CDR3 spans 15 amino acids. CDR3: CASSTFRQGANGYTF. CDR3 DNA: TGTGCCAGCAGTACCTTTAGACAGGGGGCGAATGGCTACACCTTC.

V and J are TRBV19 and TRBJ2-2; TRBD2 matches 10 bases. The ends lost 3 bases at V and 5 bases at J; junction bases unmatched: 3. The CDR3 has 15 residues. Germline loops: CDR1 LNHDA, CDR2 SQIVND (reference sequence). CDR3 protein: CASSIASGGTGELFF. The CDR3 DNA sequence: TGTGCCAGTAGTATCGCTAGCGGGGGAACCGGGGAGCTGTTTTTT.

CDR3: CASSFEGVGSYEQYF. For the CDR3, the DNA is TGCGCCAGCAGCTTCGAGGGGGTAGGCTCCTACGAGCAGTACTTC. The chain employs TRBV5-1 and TRBJ2-7; D is perhaps TRBD1 (6 bases). The CDR3 has 15 amino acids. V was pared by 2 bases and J by 0 bases, with 12 bases between. Germline CDR1 reads SGHRS; CDR2 reads YFSETQ.

The DNA for the CDR3 is TGTGCCTGGATTACAGGGTATGGCTACACCTTC. Protein product: CAWITGYGYTF. The rearrangement joins TRBV30 to TRBJ1-2, with a possible D match to TRBD1 (6 bases). Germline loops: CDR1 GTSNPN, CDR2 SVGIG (reference sequence). With 4 bases removed from V and 5 bases from J, the gap between germline ends came to 8 bases. This CDR3 region has 11 residues.

The chain recombines TRBV4-2 with TRBJ2-2; TRBD2 agrees at 8 bases. V dropped 5 bases and J dropped 6; count of bases not matched to a gene: 11. Germline CDR1 and CDR2: LGHNA and YNFKEQ. The CDR3 consists of 16 residues. The chain's CDR3 is CASSFYDLAGSGELFF. The CDR3 nucleotides read TGTGCCAGCAGCTTTTATGACTTAGCGGGGTCCGGGGAGCTGTTTTTT.

This sequence joins TRBV4-1 and TRBJ2-3, with D hard to call. This CDR3 comprises 14 residues. The V and J ends lost 4 bases and 7 bases respectively, with 15 bases between them. Germline V CDR1 and CDR2: MGHRA, YSYEKL. The CDR3: CASSPYYSDHTQYF. As DNA, the CDR3 is TGCGCCAGCAGCCCATACTATTCTGATCATACGCAGTATTTT.

V usage is TRBV6-6 and J usage is TRBJ1-1; D is possibly TRBD1 (5 bases). Germline CDR1 is MNHNY and CDR2 is SVGAGI (reference sequence). V was cut by 5 bases and J by 2 bases, with 15 bases left in between. CDR3 size: 15 residues. DNA of the CDR3: TGTGCCAGCAGTCCAAACCTCGGGGGTAACACTGAAGCTTTCTTT. Translated, it gives CASSPNLGGNTEAFF.

The chain is built from TRBV6-1 and TRBJ1-1; D possibly corresponds to TRBD1 (6 bases). V lost 7 bases and J lost 5, with 17 bases in between. This CDR3 spans 14 amino acids. The germline gives CDR1 MNHNS, CDR2 SASEGT. CDR3 sequence (DNA): TGTGCCAGCAAATCCGGAACAGGGATAACTGAAGCTTTCTTT. Translation: CASKSGTGITEAFF.

This chain links TRBV5-1 with TRBJ1-1, with D hard to call. V was pared by 3 bases and J by 1 base, with 10 bases between. The CDR3 contains 14 residues. The germline V gene has CDR1 SGHRS and CDR2 YFSETQ. CDR3 residues: CASSSLSRNTEAFF. The CDR3 bases are TGCGCCAGCAGCTCCTTGAGTAGGAACACTGAAGCTTTCTTT.

The chain uses TRBV29-1 and TRBJ1-4; tentatively, D is TRBD1 (5 bases). V was pared by 7 bases and J by 0 bases, with 18 bases between. The germline V gene encodes CDR1 SQVTM and CDR2 ANQGSEA. This CDR3 spans 16 amino acids. CDR3 loop: CSARGTGRSTNEKLFF. CDR3 coding DNA: TGCAGCGCCCGGGGCACGGGGAGATCAACTAATGAAAAACTGTTTTTT.

This clone came up a few times. Other DNA sequences in the sample encode the same CDR3. The chain combines TRBV5-1 with TRBJ2-3; 9 bases match TRBD1. The CDR3 runs to 14 residues. V shed 0 bases, J shed 4 bases, and the junction held 0 bases outside the gene matches. Germline lookup yields CDR1 SGHRS and CDR2 YFSETQ. The CDR3 is CASSLGQGADTQYF. CDR3 nucleotide sequence: TGCGCCAGCAGCTTGGGACAGGGGGCAGATACGCAGTATTTT.

The chain employs TRBV11-2 and TRBJ2-7, with 11 bases matching TRBD1. Per the germline V gene, CDR1 is SGHAT and CDR2 is FQNNGV. Trimming at V came to 3 bases and at J to 6 bases, leaving 1 base not matched to a gene. The CDR3 covers 13 residues. The CDR3 nucleotides read TGTGCCAGCAGCTTTGGGACAGGGGGCGAGCAGTACTTC. This encodes CASSFGTGGEQYF.

The rearrangement uses TRBV19 and TRBJ2-3; D is ambiguous. Germline CDR1 LNHDA, CDR2 SQIVND (reference sequence). The CDR3 consists of 12 residues. The germline V and J ends were trimmed by 8 bases and 1 base, with 7 bases remaining between them. CDR3 amino acids: CASAWGTDTQYF. DNA of the CDR3: TGTGCCAGTGCCTGGGGCACAGATACGCAGTATTTT.

This clone has only one observation. The chain has TRBV10-3 and TRBJ1-6; 7 bases map to TRBD1. In germline, CDR1 is ENHRY, CDR2 SYGVKD. V was pared by 5 bases and J by 5 bases, with 15 bases of the junction left unmatched. This CDR3 has 18 amino acids. The CDR3 loop is CAISRNGLRDSNNSPLHF. DNA for the CDR3: TGTGCCATCAGTCGGAACGGGCTCAGGGACAGTAATAATTCACCCCTCCACTTT.

This chain links TRBV4-3 with TRBJ1-2; no reliable D call. V was clipped by 2 bases and J by 0 bases, with 10 bases between them. Germline lookup yields CDR1 LGHNA and CDR2 YSLEER. This CDR3 comprises 15 residues. The CDR3: CASSQRWGTNYGYTF. The CDR3 coding sequence is TGCGCCAGCAGCCAAAGGTGGGGTACTAACTATGGCTACACCTTC.

By proportion, this clone is large. The rearrangement links TRBV7-8 to TRBJ2-1; D not resolved. Germline CDR1 SGHVS, CDR2 FQNEAQ. V was clipped by 2 bases and J by 2 bases, with 7 bases between them. The CDR3 is made up of 14 amino acids. CDR3 protein: CASSLSPTYNEQFF. The CDR3 DNA sequence: TGTGCCAGCAGCTTAAGTCCTACCTACAATGAGCAGTTCTTC.

Here the CDR3 DNA reads TGCAGCGTTGACGTGGACTCCTACAATGAGCAGTTCTTC. Translating gives CSVDVDSYNEQFF. J is TRBJ2-1 and V is TRBV29-1, with unresolved D. Per germline, CDR1 SQVTM and CDR2 ANQGSEA. This CDR3 has 13 residues. The V end was cut by 3 bases, the J end by 0 bases, with 6 bases between.

A note on this clone: A much larger clone lies one base from this, so it may be a read error. This chain uses TRBV30 with TRBJ1-1; unclear D gene. This CDR3 region has 13 residues. Germline-derived CDR1 and CDR2 are GTSNPN and SVGIG (reference sequence). Deletions cut 8 bases from V and 3 bases from J, with 16 bases between. For the CDR3, the DNA is TGTGCCGCTGCCCGGAACACTGACACTGAAGCTTTCTTT. As protein: CAAARNTDTEAFF.

This sequence joins TRBV9 and TRBJ2-5; TRBD2 matches 10 bases. Per the germline V gene, CDR1 is SGDLS and CDR2 is YYNGEE. The CDR3 has 15 amino acids. The V and J ends lost 3 bases and 5 bases, in that order; junction bases with no gene match: 7. The CDR3 nucleotides are TGTGCCAGCAGCGCCTCCAGCGGGGGGGATGAGACCCAGTACTTC. It specifies CASSASSGGDETQYF.

The chain uses TRBV18 and TRBJ2-1; the D gene is possibly TRBD2 (6 bases). This CDR3 has 16 amino acids. The germline gives CDR1 KGHSH, CDR2 LQKENI. Trimming shortened V by 0 bases and J by 1 base, and 10 bases separated the two germline ends. DNA for the CDR3: TGTGCCAGCTCACCACCGAGCGGGTATTCCTACAATGAGCAGTTCTTC. Protein: CASSPPSGYSYNEQFF.

The rearrangement uses TRBV7-9 and TRBJ2-3; D perhaps matches TRBD1 (5 bases). V was shortened by 5 bases and J by 2 bases, with 11 bases between the two germline ends. The CDR3 has 14 residues. CDR1 and CDR2 from the germline V gene are SEHNR and FQNEAQ (reference sequence). The CDR3 reads CASSPRAYTDTQYF. CDR3 coding DNA: TGTGCCAGCAGCCCCAGGGCTTACACAGATACGCAGTATTTT.

The genes are TRBV5-1 and TRBJ2-2; tentatively, D is TRBD1 (5 bases). Trimming removed 4 bases from V and 1 base from J, with 14 bases in between. Germline CDR1 SGHRS, CDR2 YFSETQ. The CDR3 has 16 amino acids. CDR3 in amino acids: CASSLIPGLNTGELFF. CDR3 nucleotide sequence: TGCGCCAGCAGCCTGATTCCAGGGCTGAACACCGGGGAGCTGTTTTTT.

This clone has a handful of counts. V usage is TRBV5-3 and J usage is TRBJ1-5, with D uncertain. TRBV5-3 is recorded as an ORF, its role being uncertain. The CDR3 extends over 16 amino acids. V gave up 4 bases and J gave up 0 bases, with 14 bases separating them. The CDR3: CARSLAPRISNQPQHF. CDR3 DNA: TGTGCCAGAAGCCTGGCCCCACGGATTAGCAATCAGCCCCAGCATTTT.